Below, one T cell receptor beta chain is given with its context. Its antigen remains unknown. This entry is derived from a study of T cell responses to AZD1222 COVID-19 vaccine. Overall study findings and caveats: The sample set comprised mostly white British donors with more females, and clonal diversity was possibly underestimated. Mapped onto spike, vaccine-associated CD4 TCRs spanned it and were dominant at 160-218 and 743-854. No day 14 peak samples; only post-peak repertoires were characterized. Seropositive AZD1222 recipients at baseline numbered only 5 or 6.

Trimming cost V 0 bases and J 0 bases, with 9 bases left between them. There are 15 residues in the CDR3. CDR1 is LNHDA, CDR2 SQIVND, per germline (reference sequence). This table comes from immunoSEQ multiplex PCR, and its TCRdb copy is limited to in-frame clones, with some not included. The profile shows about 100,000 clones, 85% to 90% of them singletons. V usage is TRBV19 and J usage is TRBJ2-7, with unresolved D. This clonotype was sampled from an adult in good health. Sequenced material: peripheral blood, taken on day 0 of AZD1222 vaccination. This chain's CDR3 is CASSIDLGTSYEQYF. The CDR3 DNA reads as TGTGCCAGTAGTATAGATCTGGGCACCTCCTACGAGCAGTACTTC.